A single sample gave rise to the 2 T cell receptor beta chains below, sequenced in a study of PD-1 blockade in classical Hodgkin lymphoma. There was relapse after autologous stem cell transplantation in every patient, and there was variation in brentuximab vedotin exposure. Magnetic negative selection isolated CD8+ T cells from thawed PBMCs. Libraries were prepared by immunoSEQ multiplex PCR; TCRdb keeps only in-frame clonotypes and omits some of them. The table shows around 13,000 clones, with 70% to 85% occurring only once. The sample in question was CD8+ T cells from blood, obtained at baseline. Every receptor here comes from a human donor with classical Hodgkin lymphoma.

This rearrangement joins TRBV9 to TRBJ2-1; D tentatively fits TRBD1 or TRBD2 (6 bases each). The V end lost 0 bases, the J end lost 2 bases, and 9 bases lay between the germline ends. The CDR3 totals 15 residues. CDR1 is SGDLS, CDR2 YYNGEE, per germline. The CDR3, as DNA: TGTGCCAGCAGCGTAGAAGGGGGGCCCTACAATGAGCAGTTCTTC. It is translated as CASSVEGGPYNEQFF.

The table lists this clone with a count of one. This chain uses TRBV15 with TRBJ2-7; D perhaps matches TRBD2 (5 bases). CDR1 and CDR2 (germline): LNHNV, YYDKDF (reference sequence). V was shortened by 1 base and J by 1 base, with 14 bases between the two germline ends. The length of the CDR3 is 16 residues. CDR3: CATSRGAFEGSYEQYF. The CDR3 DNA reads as TGTGCCACCAGCAGAGGGGCCTTCGAGGGATCCTACGAGCAGTACTTC.